This T cell receptor beta chain was sequenced during a study of blood T cell repertoires in COVID-19. Method: immunoSEQ multiplex PCR; TCRdb's copy keeps in-frame clones and lacks some. The profile shows roughly 300,000 clones, around 86% of them singletons. Trimming shortened V by 1 base and J by 1 base, and 7 bases separated the two germline ends. CDR3 size: 13 residues. Germline-derived CDR1 and CDR2 are GTSNPN and SVGIG (reference sequence). Participant ages covered roughly 18 to 89 years across 25 or so US areas. The clonotype originates from a woman aged 18-29 years who had recovered from COVID-19. The chain is built from TRBV30 and TRBJ2-5, with D maybe TRBD1 (6 bases). Sequenced input: PBMCs or T cells enriched from blood (not recorded which). The CDR3 is CAWSGGLQETQYF. The CDR3 DNA reads TGTGCCTGGAGTGGGGGGCTCCAAGAGACCCAGTACTTC.